These 11 T cell receptor beta chains originate from one sample sequenced in a study of cytomegalovirus exposure and HLA in healthy donors. PCR involved 60 Vbeta and 13 Jbeta primers. Sequenced by immunoSEQ multiplex PCR; TCRdb stores in-frame clones only, minus some. The table lists 90,000 to 120,000 clones, more than 75% of them singletons, with roughly 2.7% in the top ten. The specimen was PBMCs. These receptors came from a man aged 25 to 40 in good health and CMV-seropositive.

This sequence joins TRBV6-1 and TRBJ1-5; D is undetermined. The CDR3 loop spans 15 amino acids. Germline values: CDR1 MNHNS, CDR2 SASEGT. The V gene lost 1 base and the J gene lost 2 bases, with 9 bases spanning the gap. CDR3 in amino acids: CASSEGAFRNQPQHF. DNA for the CDR3: TGTGCCAGCAGTGAAGGGGCCTTTCGCAATCAGCCCCAGCATTTT.

There are a few counts of this clone. The J gene is TRBJ1-6, the V gene TRBV5-1; tentatively, D is TRBD1 (5 bases). V was pared by 1 base and J by 10 bases, with 18 bases between. Germline assignment: CDR1 SGHRS and CDR2 YFSETQ. The CDR3 totals 16 residues. CDR3 in amino acids: CASSLTGGQGGSPLHF. In nucleotides, the CDR3 is TGCGCCAGCAGCTTGACTGGTGGGCAGGGAGGGTCACCCCTCCACTTT.

The chain recombines TRBV13 with TRBJ2-2; 9 positions match TRBD1. This CDR3 is 15 amino acids long. V shed 3 bases, J shed 6 bases, and the junction held 5 bases outside the gene matches. In germline, CDR1 is PRHDT, CDR2 FYEKMQ (reference sequence). CDR3 sequence reads: CASSFARTGAGELFF. The CDR3 nucleotides are TGTGCCAGCAGCTTCGCCCGGACAGGGGCCGGGGAGCTGTTTTTT. Full variable domain (rest looked up from reference TRBV13 and TRBJ2-2): AAGVIQSPRHLIKEKRETATLKCYPIPRHDTVYWYQQGPGQDPQFLISFYEKMQSDKGSIPDRFSAQQFSDYHSELNMSSLELGDSALYFCASSFARTGAGELFFGEGSRLTVL.

V usage is TRBV2 and J usage is TRBJ1-3; tentatively, D is TRBD1 (5 bases). CDR1 is SNHLY, CDR2 FYNNEI, per germline. V gave up 5 bases and J gave up 3 bases, with 11 bases separating them. The CDR3 extends over 14 amino acids. The CDR3 sequence is CASSPQGSGNTIYF. The CDR3 DNA is TGTGCCAGCAGTCCGCAGGGCAGTGGAAACACCATATATTTT.

The chain is built from TRBV25-1 and TRBJ1-4; D unresolved. The V and J ends lost 2 bases and 2 bases respectively, with 9 bases between them. Per the germline V gene, CDR1 is MGHDK and CDR2 is SYGVNS. The CDR3 totals 15 residues. The CDR3 DNA is TGTGCCAGCAGTGAACTGGGGAGGACTAATGAAAAACTGTTTTTT. Translating it yields CASSELGRTNEKLFF.

This chain uses TRBV27 with TRBJ1-1; D gene unclear. This CDR3 spans 15 amino acids. Germline V gene sequence: CDR1 MNHEY, CDR2 SMNVEV (reference sequence). V lost 6 bases, J lost 1 base, and 15 bases lay in between. CDR3 bases: TGTGCCAGCAGGACTATTACGCCCGGGAACACTGAAGCTTTCTTT. It is translated as CASRTITPGNTEAFF.

The V call is TRBV19, the J call TRBJ2-4; maybe TRBD1 (6 bases). Trimming removed 5 bases at V and 0 bases at J, with 11 bases between. The CDR3 contains 15 residues. Germline values: CDR1 LNHDA, CDR2 SQIVND (reference sequence). The CDR3 sequence is CASSDRQVAKNIQYF. The CDR3 bases are TGTGCCAGTAGTGATCGACAGGTAGCCAAAAACATTCAGTACTTC.

The chain is built from TRBV13 and TRBJ2-1, with 9 positions matching TRBD2. The V and J ends lost 5 bases and 8 bases, in that order; junction bases with no gene match: 10. This CDR3 is built from 15 residues. Germline V gene data show CDR1 as PRHDT and CDR2 as FYEKMQ (reference sequence). In DNA, the CDR3 is TGTGCCAGCAGCCCCCGGCTAGCGGGGTTGGATGAGCAGTTCTTC. It is translated as CASSPRLAGLDEQFF.

Concerning this clone: Just one base apart from a much larger clone, this may be a read error. The genes are TRBV6-5 and TRBJ1-6, with TRBD1 matching over 9 bases. CDR3 length equals 15 residues. V shed 2 bases, J shed 5 bases, and the junction held 1 base outside the gene matches. CDR1 MNHEY and CDR2 SVGAGI come from the germline V gene. CDR3 loop: CASSYRDRDNSPLHF. CDR3 DNA: TGTGCCAGCAGTTACCGGGACAGGGATAATTCACCCCTCCACTTT.

The DNA for the CDR3 is TGCGCCAGCAGCTGGGGCGGGACAGTAAACACCGGGGAGCTGTTTTTT. Translated: CASSWGGTVNTGELFF. The chain carries TRBV5-1 and TRBJ2-2; D may be TRBD1 (7 bases). Looked up from germline, CDR1 is SGHRS and CDR2 is YFSETQ. V was clipped by 3 bases and J by 2 bases, with 14 bases between them. The CDR3 has 16 residues.

The rearrangement uses TRBV4-2 and TRBJ2-1; tentatively, D is TRBD2 (6 bases). Germline V gene sequence: CDR1 LGHNA, CDR2 YNFKEQ. The V end was cut by 10 bases, the J end by 5 bases, with 21 bases between. The CDR3 is 15 amino acids. CDR3 in amino acids: CAISTGTSDHNEQFF. The CDR3 coding sequence is TGTGCCATTTCTACCGGGACTTCCGACCACAATGAGCAGTTCTTC.